A single sample is the source of the 4 T cell receptor beta chains below, sequenced in a study of blood T cell repertoires in COVID-19. Clones were sequenced by immunoSEQ multiplex PCR, and TCRdb holds only the in-frame ones, with some missing. The sample yields under 150,000 clones, roughly 88% seen once. The sequenced sample consisted of peripheral blood. Source of these receptors: a woman between 55 and 75 years old with COVID-19, enrolled during active disease.

J is TRBJ1-1 and V is TRBV5-1, with TRBD1 as a possible D gene (6 bases). This CDR3 contains 16 residues. Germline CDR1 SGHRS, CDR2 YFSETQ. V dropped 2 bases and J dropped 0 bases, with 14 bases sitting between them. For the CDR3, the DNA is TGCGCCAGCAGCTTCGGACAGTTTTTGATGAACACTGAAGCTTTCTTT. Residues: CASSFGQFLMNTEAFF. Full variable domain (rest looked up from reference TRBV5-1 and TRBJ1-1): KAGVTQTPRYLIKTRGQQVTLSCSPISGHRSVSWYQQTPGQGLQFLFEYFSETQRNKGNFPGRFSGRQFSNSRSEMNVSTLELGDSALYLCASSFGQFLMNTEAFFGQGTRLTVV.

The V gene is TRBV4-1, the J gene TRBJ1-1; 7 bases are shared with TRBD1. The junction had 18 bases not matched to a gene; V was cut back by 4 bases and J by 1 base. The CDR3 extends over 19 amino acids. CDR1 and CDR2 from the germline V gene are MGHRA and YSYEKL. In DNA form, the CDR3 reads TGCGCCAGCAGCCTAAATAAAAGGGTCAGGGGGTTATGGAACACTGAAGCTTTCTTT. The encoded protein is CASSLNKRVRGLWNTEAFF.

The chain recombines TRBV15 with TRBJ1-1; possibly TRBD1 for D (5 bases). The germline gives CDR1 LNHNV, CDR2 YYDKDF (reference sequence). This CDR3 is built from 14 residues. Trimming removed 4 bases at V and 5 bases at J, with 14 bases between. The CDR3 protein is CATSIPGVWTEAFF. The CDR3 DNA reads as TGTGCCACCAGCATCCCGGGGGTGTGGACTGAAGCTTTCTTT.

V gene TRBV7-8 combines with J gene TRBJ2-3; 7 bases map to TRBD2. V lost 5 bases and J lost 3; bases outside the gene matches: 14. Germline CDR1 and CDR2: SGHVS and FQNEAQ. The CDR3 extends over 17 amino acids. The CDR3 DNA is TGTGCCAGCAGCGGTGGCTTAGGGAGGGGCACAACAGATACGCAGTATTTT. This codes for CASSGGLGRGTTDTQYF.